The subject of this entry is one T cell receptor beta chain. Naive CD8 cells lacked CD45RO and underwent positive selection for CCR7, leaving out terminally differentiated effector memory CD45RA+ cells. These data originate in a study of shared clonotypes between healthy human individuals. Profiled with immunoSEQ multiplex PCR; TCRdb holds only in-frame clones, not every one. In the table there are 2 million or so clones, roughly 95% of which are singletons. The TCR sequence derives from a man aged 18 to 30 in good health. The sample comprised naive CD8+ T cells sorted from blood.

CDR3 amino acids: CASSQSQRRGEDRDYEQFF. The CDR3 DNA reads as TGCGCCAGCAGCCAATCCCAGAGAAGGGGTGAGGACAGGGACTATGAGCAGTTCTTC. The rearrangement joins TRBV4-3 to TRBJ2-1; 8 positions agree with TRBD1. The CDR3 sequence is 19 residues long. V lost 2 bases and J lost 8; bases outside the gene matches: 20. In germline, CDR1 is LGHNA, CDR2 YSLEER.